This entry concerns a single T cell receptor beta chain. The data stem from a study of T cells in Graves' hyperthyroidism and ophthalmopathy. Ophthalmopathy cases met thresholds of Clinical Activity Score at least 3, NOSPECS grade at least 4 and duration under 3 months. Thyroid ultrasound, orbital computed tomography, clinical symptoms, and serum thyroxine and TRAb underpinned diagnoses. TCR beta CDR3 region amplification was performed from RNA transcripts. A set of HTBI primers served as the primers for a first-round RT-PCR of the TCR CDR3. TCRdb reanalysed the multiplex PCR reads using MiXCR and keeps one entry per CDR3 protein. The table includes 500,000 to 650,000 distinct CDR3 sequences, roughly 15% detected once. Sequencing was performed on blood. This TCR was recovered from a woman in her late teens or twenties with Graves' ophthalmopathy.

DNA for the CDR3: TGTGCCAGCAAACCACAGGGGGCGGACACCGGGGAGCTGTTTTTT. This codes for CASKPQGADTGELFF. V usage is TRBV2 and J usage is TRBJ2-2, with TRBD1 matching 9 bases. The CDR3 extends over 15 amino acids. The junction had 6 bases not matched to a gene; V was cut back by 7 bases and J by 3 bases. Germline CDR1 reads SNHLY; CDR2 reads FYNNEI.